This record covers a single T cell receptor beta chain. Its antigen is still unknown. One end of the junction fails to match germline, which may point to a read error. The sample belongs to a study of early T cells in non-severe SARS-CoV-2 infection. Turning to the study itself: Bulk RNA from unsorted whole blood was sequenced; chains were unpaired.

In germline, CDR1 is LNHDA, CDR2 SQIVND (reference sequence). This CDR3 spans 16 amino acids. TCRdb reanalysed the 5' RACE reads using MiXCR and keeps one entry per CDR3 protein. The sample lists about 46,000 distinct CDR3 sequences, around a tenth occurring once. Study outcomes and limitations: Anti-spike CD8 specificities were favored by VDJdb matching, whose results missed private and CD4 specificities.

This rearrangement joins TRBV19 to TRBJ1-5; D gene unclear. The sequence was obtained from an adult who was a healthcare worker with PCR-confirmed SARS-CoV-2 infection or an uninfected control (not recorded which). This specimen consisted of whole blood, obtained at baseline. DNA for the CDR3: TGTGCCCGTAGATCCTTGGTGAACAGCTTCAATCAGCCCCAGCATTTT. Translation: CARRSLVNSFNQPQHF.